Listed below are T cell receptor beta chains from one sample, sequenced in a study of shared clonotypes between healthy human individuals. TCRdb keeps only in-frame clones here, not all; method: immunoSEQ multiplex PCR. The repertoire includes fewer than 1.8 million clones, around 98.5% of them detected once, and approximately 0.38% sits in the top ten. The sample taken for sequencing was naive CD4+ T cells sorted from blood. Receptors were obtained from a man aged 25-40 years in good health. Each CDR3 is given with its conserved first and last residue. Clone size, where shown, is once, few, many, or a class for clones that have expanded.

j_call	v_call	clone_size	cdr3_aa
TRBJ2-1	TRBV5-8	.	CASSEAGTRAYNEQFF
TRBJ2-3	TRBV10-3	.	CASLAGSSDTQYF
TRBJ2-3	TRBV18	once	CASSSGLAGGSTDTQYF
TRBJ2-1	TRBV6-5	.	CASSYGALSYNEQFF
TRBJ2-7	TRBV11-3	.	CASSLTGDGTYEQYF
TRBJ2-3	TRBV5-1	.	CASSSGRGGADTQYF
TRBJ2-7	TRBV7-8	.	CASSSGSGYEQYF
TRBJ2-7	TRBV9	.	CASSVAVGAAYEQYF
TRBJ2-7	TRBV6-5	.	CASSRTSGSYEQYF
TRBJ1-3	TRBV28	.	CASSFRDLGSGNTIYF
TRBJ1-2	TRBV11-1	.	CASSARANYGYTF
TRBJ2-1	TRBV5-1	.	CASSLGPRAGEINEQFF
TRBJ1-5	TRBV5-1	.	CASSLVPGVEDQPQHF
TRBJ1-5	TRBV7-9	once	CASSRTGANQPQHF
TRBJ1-2	TRBV27	.	CASSLKPLPAGGLEGYTF
TRBJ1-2	TRBV9	.	CASTPGGGNYGYTF
TRBJ1-5	TRBV5-1	.	CASSLEGHNSQPQHF
TRBJ2-3	TRBV5-1	.	CASSLSGKSTDTQYF
TRBJ2-3	TRBV25-1	.	CASSELAGGSDTQYF
TRBJ2-5	TRBV4-1	.	CASSQGVGGGGQETQYF